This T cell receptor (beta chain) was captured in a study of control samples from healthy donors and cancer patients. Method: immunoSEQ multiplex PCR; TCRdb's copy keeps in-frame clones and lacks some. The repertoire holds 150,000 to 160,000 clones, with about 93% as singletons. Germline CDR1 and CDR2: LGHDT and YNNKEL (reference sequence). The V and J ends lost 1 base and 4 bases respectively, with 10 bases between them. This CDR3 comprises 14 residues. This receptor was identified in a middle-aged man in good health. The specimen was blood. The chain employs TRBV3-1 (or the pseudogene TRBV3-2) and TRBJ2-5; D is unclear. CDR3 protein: CASSQGVVGETQYF. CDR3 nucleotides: TGTGCCAGCAGCCAAGGAGTAGTTGGAGAGACCCAGTACTTC.